Listed here are 5 T cell receptor beta chains from one sample, sequenced in a study of T cell responses to AZD1222 COVID-19 vaccine. Only in-frame clones appear in the TCRdb table, and some are missing; sequencing was by immunoSEQ multiplex PCR. Seen here are about 110,000 clones, around 84% observed once, and the top ten hold about 3.5%. The sequences come from peripheral blood, collected on day 0 of AZD1222 vaccination. These receptor sequences come from an adult in good health.

This clone was observed once. The chain uses TRBV6-5 and TRBJ1-5; maybe TRBD1 (6 bases). V was shortened by 5 bases and J by 5 bases, with 16 bases between the two germline ends. Germline V CDR1 and CDR2: MNHEY, SVGAGI. The CDR3 runs to 15 residues. CDR3 DNA: TGTGCCAGCAGTAGCCGACAGGCGGGGGATCAGCCCCAGCATTTT. This gives the protein CASSSRQAGDQPQHF.

The rearrangement uses TRBV5-1 and TRBJ2-3; TRBD2 matches at 10 bases. Germline lookup yields CDR1 SGHRS and CDR2 YFSETQ. The V segment lost 3 bases and the J segment 2 bases; nucleotides outside the gene matches: 9. This CDR3 region has 17 residues. As DNA, the CDR3 is TGCGCCAGCAGCTCATCCGTAGCGGGGGGAATCACAGATACGCAGTATTTT. Amino acids: CASSSSVAGGITDTQYF.

The rearrangement uses TRBV5-6 and TRBJ2-7; D uncertain. This CDR3 is built from 11 residues. Germline V gives CDR1 SGHDT, CDR2 YYEEEE. V dropped 0 bases and J dropped 7 bases, with 5 bases sitting between them. The CDR3 reads CASSLGGEQYF. The CDR3 region has the DNA TGTGCCAGCAGCTTGGGTGGAGAGCAGTACTTC.

This chain uses TRBV6-2 or TRBV6-3 with TRBJ2-3; 9 positions agree with TRBD1. Germline-derived CDR1 and CDR2 are MNHEY and SVGEGT. Losses at the gene ends were 2 bases for V and 0 bases for J; bases not matched to a gene: 9. The CDR3 loop spans 18 amino acids. The CDR3 spells CASSYGKGTGLSTDTQYF. CDR3 coding DNA: TGTGCCAGCAGTTACGGTAAAGGGACAGGGCTCAGCACAGATACGCAGTATTTT.

The V call is TRBV3-1 (or the pseudogene TRBV3-2), the J call TRBJ1-6, with 7 bases that match TRBD1. The V and J ends lost 1 base and 7 bases, in that order; junction bases with no gene match: 4. The CDR3 totals 15 residues. Looked up from germline, CDR1 is LGHDT and CDR2 is YNNKEL (reference sequence). The CDR3 nucleotides are TGTGCCAGCAGCCAAGGACAGGGCGGCAATTCACCCCTCCACTTT. Its protein product is CASSQGQGGNSPLHF.